One T cell receptor beta chain is described in this entry. This clonotype came up a few times. Its antigen is currently not known. No base-level quality is on record; no much larger clone is a single base apart. The germline V gene provides CDR1 SGHVT and CDR2 SQSDAQ. Between the V and J ends, shortened by 3 bases and 7 bases respectively, the junction contains 13 bases. Including the terminal cysteine and phenylalanine, the CDR3 comprises 14 residues. The DNA shown is the 42-base CDR3, in frame from base 1. Sequencer: Illumina HiSeq 2500. Quantitative 5'-RACE with molecular barcodes was used to prepare TCR beta libraries. The source study handled its data this way. A new computational method based on a probabilistic model of VDJ rearrangement was used to identify disease-linked TCR variants. TCRdb applied fastp at Q25 and MiXCR to the public reads, then kept only in-frame beta chains. One record per CDR3 amino acid sequence lists the most common genes and DNA. TCRdb's processing, not the authors', yielded these V and J calls. The sample table holds just over 150,000 distinct CDR3 sequences, of which approximately 20% were seen once. About 7.6% of the sample goes to the ten largest clones.

The data originate from a study of CD8 T cells in ankylosing spondylitis (TCRdb year 2017). For the wider study: The study profiled T cell receptor beta repertoires in healthy donors and ankylosing spondylitis patients to find disease-linked TCR variants. Peripheral blood samples were taken, and synovial fluid was additionally collected from ankylosing spondylitis patients. The full study cohort was made up of roughly 25 ankylosing spondylitis patients and about a hundred healthy donors. General conclusions and limits of the study: The disease-linked clones showed a CD8+ phenotype and occurred at relatively low frequencies in peripheral blood. A TCR beta motif made up of several highly homologous amino acid variants appeared to be characteristic of blood from ankylosing spondylitis patients. The disease-linked clones were reported to be significantly enriched in matched synovial fluid samples from ankylosing spondylitis patients. Some of the motif variants had been reported before in the synovial fluid and blood of reactive arthritis patients, a finding that suggests common disease-initiation mechanisms.

The sequence was collected from a male donor with ankylosing spondylitis or in good health (not recorded which). The V and J segments used are TRBV7-4 and TRBJ2-1, and the D gene may be TRBD1, 6 bases matching. The sequenced material came from blood, either unsorted or a sorted T cell fraction (not recorded which). The DNA sequence is TGTGCCAGCAGCTTTAGGAGGACAGTGAATGAGCAGTTCTTC. Translation gives CASSFRRTVNEQFF.